A single sample gave rise to the 26 T cell receptor beta chains below, sequenced in a study of Graves' ophthalmopathy and Graves' hyperthyroidism. RNA transcripts yielded amplified TCR beta CDR3 regions. The authors performed first-round RT-PCR with HTBI primers and then a second-round multiplex PCR. TCRdb ran MiXCR on the multiplex PCR reads and lists one entry per CDR3 protein. In the table there are more than 1,000,000 distinct CDR3 sequences, around a third of which are singletons. Material: peripheral blood or thyroid tissue (not recorded which). These receptors were taken from an adult man with Graves' hyperthyroidism.

The chain couples TRBV5-1 to TRBJ2-7; D not certain. With 2 bases removed from V and 0 bases from J, the gap between germline ends came to 9 bases. This CDR3 comprises 14 residues. Per the germline V gene, CDR1 is SGHRS and CDR2 is YFSETQ. DNA of the CDR3: TGCGCCAGCAGCTTTACTGAGAGCTCCTACGAGCAGTACTTC. This translates into CASSFTESSYEQYF.

This clonotype was counted ten times or more. V is TRBV19 and J is TRBJ1-1; the D gene is possibly TRBD1 (5 bases). The CDR3 spans 16 residues. The V end was cut by 6 bases, the J end by 0 bases, with 17 bases between. Germline V gene sequence: CDR1 LNHDA, CDR2 SQIVND (reference sequence). The CDR3: CASRAKTGPMNTEAFF. In DNA, the CDR3 is TGTGCCAGTAGAGCAAAGACGGGACCCATGAACACTGAAGCTTTCTTT. The whole variable domain, filled in from reference TRBV19 and TRBJ1-1, reads DGGITQSPKYLFRKEGQNVTLSCEQNLNHDAMYWYRQDPGQGLRLIYYSQIVNDFQKGDIAEGYSVSREKKESFPLTVTSAQKNPTAFYLCASRAKTGPMNTEAFFGQGTRLTVV.

The chain is built from TRBV24-1 and TRBJ2-5; D ambiguous. V lost 5 bases and J 3 bases, leaving 15 bases between the germline ends. The CDR3 contains 15 residues. Germline loops: CDR1 KGHDR, CDR2 SFDVKD. The CDR3 spells CATSARDIAEETQYF. The CDR3 bases are TGTGCCACCAGTGCTAGAGATATCGCGGAAGAGACCCAGTACTTC.

In this sample, this clonotype turned up many times. V and J are TRBV19 and TRBJ2-7, with D perhaps given as TRBD1 or TRBD2 (6 bases each). The V end lost 3 bases, the J end lost 5 bases, and 11 bases lay between the germline ends. This CDR3 is 13 amino acids long. From germline, CDR1 is LNHDA and CDR2 SQIVND (reference sequence). The CDR3, as DNA: TGTGCCAGTAGTATTTTCGGGGGCCACGAGCAGTACTTC. Translating gives CASSIFGGHEQYF.

This clonotype was seen ten or more times. The chain couples TRBV6-5 to TRBJ1-2, with 7 bases that match TRBD1. This CDR3 spans 14 amino acids. Germline V lookup: CDR1 MNHEY, CDR2 SVGAGI. Germline trimming cut 6 bases from V and 4 bases from J; bases unmatched to any gene: 8. The CDR3 region is CASRRGGDGYGYTF. The DNA of the CDR3 is TGTGCCAGCAGAAGAGGGGGCGATGGCTATGGCTACACCTTC.

A single count supports this clonotype. V usage is TRBV2 and J usage is TRBJ1-4, with D uncertain. V lost 6 bases and J lost 7, with 15 bases in between. Germline V gene sequence: CDR1 SNHLY, CDR2 FYNNEI. The CDR3 runs to 14 residues. Here the CDR3 DNA reads TGTGCCAGCAGCCCGCAGGTGATGGGTGAAAAACTGTTTTTT. Translating it yields CASSPQVMGEKLFF.

The sample holds many counts of this clonotype. This chain joins TRBV10-3 and TRBJ2-7; possible D gene TRBD1, 5 bases. The ends were cut back, 6 bases at V and 6 bases at J, with 9 bases in the middle. The length of the CDR3 is 11 residues. Germline CDR1 ENHRY, CDR2 SYGVKD. The CDR3 nucleotides read TGTGCCATCAGAGCAGGGATCGAGCAGTACTTC. Its protein product is CAIRAGIEQYF.

This chain links TRBV10-3 with TRBJ1-1; D not resolved. The CDR3 covers 12 residues. CDR1 and CDR2 from the germline V gene are ENHRY and SYGVKD. V lost 3 bases and J 7 bases, leaving 9 bases between the germline ends. The CDR3 reads CAISEWRNEAFF. Here the CDR3 DNA reads TGTGCCATCAGTGAATGGAGGAATGAAGCTTTCTTT.

The V call is TRBV10-3, the J call TRBJ1-6; TRBD1 agrees at 9 bases. This CDR3 contains 14 residues. The germline V gene encodes CDR1 ENHRY and CDR2 SYGVKD. The V gene end was trimmed by 4 bases and the J gene end by 7 bases; junction bases not matched to a gene: 2. CDR3: CAISAGQGNSPLHF. The CDR3 DNA follows: TGTGCCATCAGTGCAGGACAGGGGAATTCACCCCTCCACTTT.

This chain joins TRBV5-1 and TRBJ1-2; 7 positions match TRBD1. CDR1 is SGHRS, CDR2 YFSETQ, per germline. V lost 4 bases, J lost 6 bases, and 12 bases stayed unmatched. The CDR3 contains 15 residues. The CDR3 nucleotides are TGCGCCAGCAGCGATCGGACAGGCGTTTGGGATGGCTACACCTTC. As protein: CASSDRTGVWDGYTF. Full variable domain (outside the CDR3, taken from reference TRBV5-1 and TRBJ1-2): KAGVTQTPRYLIKTRGQQVTLSCSPISGHRSVSWYQQTPGQGLQFLFEYFSETQRNKGNFPGRFSGRQFSNSRSEMNVSTLELGDSALYLCASSDRTGVWDGYTFGSGTRLTVV.

The rearrangement links TRBV6-1 to TRBJ1-5, with 9 bases identical to TRBD1. Looked up from germline, CDR1 is MNHNS and CDR2 is SASEGT. There are 17 residues in the CDR3. Germline trimming cut 6 bases from V and 0 bases from J; bases unmatched to any gene: 9. DNA of the CDR3: TGTGCCAGCAGGCTAGGACAGGGGATAAGTAGCAATCAGCCCCAGCATTTT. Protein sequence: CASRLGQGISSNQPQHF.

Many counts were recorded for this clonotype. The rearrangement links TRBV7-8 to TRBJ1-4; D may be TRBD1 (6 bases). The V gene's germline CDR1 is SGHVS and CDR2 FQNEAQ. This CDR3 is 15 amino acids long. V was trimmed by 1 base and J by 6 bases, leaving 12 bases between them. The CDR3: CASSLEGQGYEKLFF. CDR3 bases: TGTGCCAGCAGCTTAGAGGGGCAGGGGTATGAAAAACTGTTTTTT.

The rearrangement joins TRBV29-1 to TRBJ2-1; D not certain. This CDR3 contains 12 residues. Trimming stripped 3 bases from V and 6 bases from J, with 9 bases between. The germline gives CDR1 SQVTM, CDR2 ANQGSEA. CDR3 in DNA: TGCAGCGTTGAGACTGCCGGCAATGAGCAGTTCTTC. It codes for CSVETAGNEQFF.

The chain recombines TRBV7-9 with TRBJ1-4; D remains ambiguous. The V gene lost 2 bases and the J gene lost 0 bases, with 13 bases spanning the gap. The CDR3 has 17 amino acids. CDR1 and CDR2 (germline): SEHNR, FQNEAQ (reference sequence). The CDR3 DNA reads as TGTGCCAGCAGCTTACACGCCGATTCCTCAACTAATGAAAAACTGTTTTTT. The encoded protein is CASSLHADSSTNEKLFF.

This clonotype was detected only a few times. The gene calls are TRBV19 and TRBJ2-2; 15 bases fit TRBD2. With V trimmed by 8 bases and J by 4 bases, 5 bases remained unmatched. The CDR3 spans 16 residues. The V gene's germline CDR1 is LNHDA and CDR2 SQIVND (reference sequence). CDR3 region: CASGLAGGWGTGELFF. The DNA of the CDR3 is TGTGCCAGTGGACTAGCGGGAGGGTGGGGCACCGGGGAGCTGTTTTTT.

Remarks on this clonotype: This may be a read error: a much more frequent sequence differs by one nucleotide. The chain carries TRBV7-9 and TRBJ1-6; D is unresolved. Per the germline V gene, CDR1 is SEHNR and CDR2 is FQNEAQ (reference sequence). The length of the CDR3 is 14 residues. This CDR3 is CASGFQLYNSPLHF. CDR3 DNA: TGTGCCAGCGGCTTCCAGCTCTATAATTCACCCCTCCACTTT.

V usage is TRBV30 and J usage is TRBJ1-4; perhaps TRBD1 as D (6 bases). V lost 2 bases and J lost 5, with 12 bases in between. The CDR3 extends over 14 amino acids. The germline V gene has CDR1 GTSNPN and CDR2 SVGIG (reference sequence). CDR3 bases: TGTGCCTGGAGTAAGACAGGAGAAAATGAAAAACTGTTTTTT. It encodes CAWSKTGENEKLFF.

The chain recombines TRBV2 with TRBJ1-5, with D possibly being TRBD1 (5 bases). The CDR3 is 16 amino acids. The V gene lost 6 bases and the J gene lost 7 bases, with 22 bases spanning the gap. Germline CDR1 and CDR2: SNHLY and FYNNEI. The CDR3 DNA reads as TGTGCCAGCAGCCCTGGCCGGACATACGATGGGCAGCCCCAGCATTTT. Translated, it gives CASSPGRTYDGQPQHF.

The J gene is TRBJ1-5, the V gene TRBV20-1; D gene ambiguous. Germline CDR1 reads DFQATT; CDR2 reads SNEGSKA (reference sequence). The CDR3 is 14 amino acids. Trimming took off 2 bases at V and 3 bases at J, with 11 bases between the two ends. In DNA, the CDR3 is TGCAGTGCTAGACTGGACTCCCTCAATCAGCCCCAGCATTTT. As protein: CSARLDSLNQPQHF.

This clonotype was seen many times. V is TRBV29-1 and J is TRBJ1-1, with D tentatively TRBD1 (5 bases). Germline assignment: CDR1 SQVTM and CDR2 ANQGSEA. The V and J ends lost 4 bases and 1 base respectively, with 7 bases between them. The CDR3 extends over 12 amino acids. The CDR3 nucleotides read TGCAGCGTTGGGACAAGGAACACTGAAGCTTTCTTT. Protein: CSVGTRNTEAFF. The variable domain in full, completed from reference TRBV29-1 and TRBJ1-1, reads SAVISQKPSRDICQRGTSLTIQCQVDSQVTMMFWYRQQPGQSLTLIATANQGSEATYESGFVIDKFPISRPNLTFSTLTVSNMSPEDSSIYLCSVGTRNTEAFFGQGTRLTVV.

This clonotype was detected only a few times. This may be a read error: a much more frequent sequence differs by one nucleotide. The chain couples TRBV20-1 to TRBJ1-2; unclear D gene. V was trimmed by 8 bases and J by 8 bases, leaving 24 bases between them. Germline assignment: CDR1 DFQATT and CDR2 SNEGSKA (reference sequence). The CDR3 loop spans 14 amino acids. Here the CDR3 reads CSTFYPGSHEGYTF. In nucleotides, the CDR3 is TGCAGTACGTTTTATCCGGGCTCCCACGAAGGCTACACCTTC.

The V gene is TRBV4-1, the J gene TRBJ2-5; TRBD1 matches at 8 bases. CDR1 is MGHRA, CDR2 YSYEKL, per germline. With V trimmed by 2 bases and J by 3 bases, 8 bases remained unmatched. This CDR3 spans 16 amino acids. The CDR3 reads CASSQPGTGGKETQYF. In DNA, the CDR3 is TGCGCCAGCAGCCAACCCGGGACAGGTGGAAAAGAGACCCAGTACTTC.

The chain uses TRBV10-3 and TRBJ1-4; D not resolved. Germline CDR1 ENHRY, CDR2 SYGVKD. Trimming removed 7 bases at V and 15 bases at J, with 9 bases between. This CDR3 has 9 residues. CDR3 protein: CAITEDLFF. The CDR3 nucleotides are TGTGCCATCACCGAGGATTTGTTTTTT.

A remark on this clonotype: Here the CDR3 omits its conserved ending phenylalanine or tryptophan, so a read error is the likely source. This chain links TRBV7-2 with TRBJ1-6; no clear D gene. Germline V gene sequence: CDR1 SGHTA, CDR2 FQGNSA. This CDR3 contains 17 residues. The DNA for the CDR3 is TGCGCCAGCAGCACTGACGCCGTAGGGCCCTATAATTCACCCCTCCACCTT. Amino acid sequence: CASSTDAVGPYNSPLHL.

In DNA form, the CDR3 reads TGTGCCAGCAGTTACGGGCAGGGGATCGACGAGCAGTACTTC. It specifies CASSYGQGIDEQYF. The chain carries TRBV6-6 and TRBJ2-7; tentative D call: TRBD1 (6 bases). V was pared by 2 bases and J by 5 bases, with 13 bases between. Per the germline V gene, CDR1 is MNHNY and CDR2 is SVGAGI (reference sequence). CDR3 size: 14 residues.

This clonotype was observed at least ten times. The rearrangement joins TRBV29-1 to TRBJ2-7; 9 nucleotides align to TRBD1. Per the germline V gene, CDR1 is SQVTM and CDR2 is ANQGSEA. CDR3 size: 17 residues. Trimming at V came to 1 base and at J to 2 bases, leaving 12 bases not matched to a gene. CDR3: CSVEAGDREGGPYEQYF. The CDR3 DNA reads TGCAGCGTTGAAGCTGGGGACAGGGAAGGTGGCCCCTACGAGCAGTACTTC.